This T cell receptor beta chain was obtained from a study of blood T cells in healthy people across ages (dated by TCRdb to the mid-2010s). At the level of the whole study: In model experiments, template switching captured about one uniquely barcoded TCR beta cDNA molecule for every two T cells. Age-related changes in TCR beta repertoire diversity were measured in the study by deep sequencing normalized with unique cDNA molecular identifiers. The donors were divided into four age groups: young (average approximately 17 years), middle-aged (roughly 42), aged (roughly 66) and long-lived (around 80). For two donors (one aged 18 to 30 and one aged 80 or older), the study analyzed two additional independent replicas of 1 million unique cDNA reads from the same blood draw. The investigation overall reported the following: Conclusive comparison of naive and antigen-experienced compartments was prevented by the profiling of bulk unsorted PBMCs. A strong correlation was found between observed TCR beta diversity and the percentage of naive T cells measured by flow cytometry. Estimates of total diversity from one million sequenced T cells were regarded as lower bounds and underestimates. As age increased, observed TCR beta diversity per million T cells dropped in a roughly linear way, and a significant reduction was already evident by age 40. The long-lived group showed more naive CD4+ T cells, fewer expanded clones and increased TCR diversity than the aged group, suggesting age selection. The CMV infection status of donors was not known, potentially confounding age-related changes in expanded clonotypes.

The CDR3 sequence holds 13 residues, the cysteine and phenylalanine included. Of the read, only the CDR3 DNA is kept; its 39 bases are in frame from base 1. V sheds 0 bases and J sheds 10 bases, leaving 12 bases between their ends. The germline V gene (reference sequence) sets CDR1 to PRHDT and CDR2 to FYEKMQ. Donors were 40 or so systemically healthy Caucasian individuals from Russia aged about 6 to 100 years. Each donor gave 8.5 to 10 milliliters of peripheral blood, collected into EDTA-treated Vacutainer tubes. PBMCs were isolated by Ficoll-Paque density-gradient centrifugation, with at least 6 million obtained per sample. Total RNA, at least 6 micrograms per sample, was extracted from PBMCs with Trizol reagent. For every donor, flow cytometry on a PBMC aliquot measured the percentage of naive CD45RAhigh/CD27high T cells. In the case of this clonotype: The antigen this receptor binds is unknown. Base qualities are not recorded, but no much larger clone differs from it by a single base.

The library came from 5' RACE. TCRdb names Illumina HiSeq 2500 as the instrument used. The second PCR ran for roughly 6 to 11 cycles and used a J-beta primer mix along with a sample-barcoded 5' primer. Each TCR beta cDNA molecule received a unique molecular identifier from a template-switch 5' adaptor carrying 12 random nucleotides. At least 3 million CDR3-containing paired-end reads were obtained from each sample. All of the RNA was converted into first-strand cDNA using the Mint cDNA synthesis kit, with a TRBC-specific oligonucleotide serving as the primer. Following uracil-DNA glycosylase treatment, all cDNA underwent a first 18-cycle PCR with the universal primers M1SS and BC2_uni_R. The study's processing was this. Normalization of each sample was performed by random selection of 1 million high-quality reads, each carrying a distinct molecular identifier. Reads with shared molecular identifiers were discarded instead of being binned into consensus sequences. CDR3 identification, clonotype clustering and error correction used MiTCR with a Q25 quality threshold and the strictest error-elimination algorithm. A nonparametric unseen species model with Euler transformation was used to estimate lower-bound total TCR beta diversity. TCRdb cleaned the public reads at Q25 with fastp, built clones with MiXCR and kept in-frame beta chains. Duplicate CDR3 protein sequences are folded into a single record with the most common DNA and genes. Clone size and V and J calls follow TCRdb, not the original study. The sample includes 800,000 to 950,000 distinct CDR3 sequences, with under 35% observed a single time. The ten largest account for roughly 10% of the sample.

The same specimen was also included in a second study, on T cells of mothers and their children. The second study's paper adds: Donors were nine systemically healthy Caucasian individuals: three mothers and their six children. cDNA synthesis consumed the entire amount of extracted RNA, loaded at around 1.5 ug RNA in each 15 ul reaction. In the second PCR, sample barcodes and 2-4 random nucleotides were introduced via the M1S primer. More than 9 million TCR beta CDR3 reads were obtained from each mother, and millions of reads were obtained from each child. In both related and unrelated pairs, thymic selection shapes the output of TCR recombination in a similar way, with inherited differences having only a minor effect. Normalized repertoire overlap was always slightly but never significantly higher in related than unrelated mother-child pairs. With a sensitivity of approximately 96 clones per million clonotypes, no persistent microchimeric T cell clones were detected. To look for features that set related mother-child pairs apart from unrelated individuals, the researchers ran deep NGS to compare the TCR beta repertoires of mothers and children. The mean age was roughly 40 +/- 4 years for the mothers and approximately 11 +/- 4 years for the children. After adapter ligation was performed with NEBNext reagents, the libraries were sequenced on an Illumina HiSeq 2000 with 100+100 nt paired-end reads. To prevent cross-contamination, the mother and child libraries were prepared a month apart and were sequenced in separate runs. For each donor, somewhere between 500,000 and 2,000,000 distinct TCR beta clonotypes were identified. Naive TCR beta clonotypes were estimated from low-frequency clonotypes matched to each donor's FACS-determined naive share, without sorting.

Specimen: blood. This clonotype was sampled from a middle-aged woman in good health. The chain is assembled from TRBV13 and TRBJ1-1, with the D gene too uncertain to name. The DNA reads TGTGCCAGCAGCTTAGGCCAGACAACGGGAGCTTTCTTT. It specifies CASSLGQTTGAFF.